These 15 T cell receptor beta chains share one sample of origin, sequenced in a study of T cell changes during pregnancy in multiple sclerosis (dated by TCRdb to between 2018 and 2021). Libraries were constructed by the immunoSEQ multiplex PCR assay. As stored in TCRdb, this immuneACCESS dataset retains in-frame rearrangements with V and J assigned. A fraction of the clones does not appear; measured against another copy, unresolved V genes explain less than half of the discrepancy, and the remainder lacks a known reason. In all, the sample holds just under 65,000 clones, and 85% to 95% of those were seen once. The top ten hold 3.2% of the sample. The sequencing used CD8+ T cells from peripheral blood mononuclear cells, collected in the second trimester of pregnancy. Receptors originate from a female donor with multiple sclerosis, enrolled in a pregnancy study.

The genes are TRBV10-3 and TRBJ2-1; D perhaps matches TRBD1 (6 bases). There are 14 residues in the CDR3. Germline V gives CDR1 ENHRY, CDR2 SYGVKD. Trimming left V 3 bases short and J 6 bases short, with 12 bases between. The CDR3, as DNA: TGTGCCATCAGTGATCTGGGGGCTATCAATGAGCAGTTCTTC. It yields the protein CAISDLGAINEQFF.

The CDR3 region has the DNA TGTGCCAGCAGTTTGGAGGGTCCCTACAATGAGCAGTTCTTC. Its protein product is CASSLEGPYNEQFF. The genes are TRBV27 and TRBJ2-1; D possibly corresponds to TRBD2 (6 bases). V was trimmed by 3 bases and J by 2 bases, leaving 8 bases between them. The germline V gene encodes CDR1 MNHEY and CDR2 SMNVEV (reference sequence). This CDR3 contains 14 residues.

The J gene is TRBJ2-1, the V gene TRBV5-5; the match to TRBD2 covers 9 bases. V lost 2 bases and J lost 4; bases outside the gene matches: 7. Germline V gene data show CDR1 as SGHKS and CDR2 as YYEKEE (reference sequence). The CDR3 is 16 residues long. The CDR3 is CASSLTRLAEYNEQFF. CDR3 bases: TGTGCCAGCAGCTTAACGAGACTAGCGGAGTACAATGAGCAGTTCTTC.

This chain links TRBV7-9 with TRBJ2-5, with 8 positions matching TRBD2. V was pared by 5 bases and J by 3 bases, with 8 bases of the junction left unmatched. This CDR3 has 15 amino acids. Germline V CDR1 and CDR2: SEHNR, FQNEAQ (reference sequence). The DNA of the CDR3 is TGTGCCAGCAGCCCCGGGACGGGGGGGGAAGAGACCCAGTACTTC. This translates into CASSPGTGGEETQYF.

The chain carries TRBV2 and TRBJ2-1, with 14 bases lining up with TRBD2. Trimming took 7 bases from V and 8 from J; bases not matched to a gene: 7. This CDR3 region has 15 residues. Germline V gene sequence: CDR1 SNHLY, CDR2 FYNNEI. CDR3 sequence (DNA): TGTGCCAGCAAGACTAGCGGGAGGGCCATCGATGAGCAGTTCTTC. The encoded protein is CASKTSGRAIDEQFF.

This chain's CDR3 is CASSSGHPYEQYF. Here the CDR3 DNA reads TGTGCCAGCAGCTCGGGACACCCCTACGAGCAGTACTTC. V usage is TRBV6-1 and J usage is TRBJ2-7; maybe TRBD1 (6 bases). CDR3 length equals 13 residues. The V and J ends lost 6 bases and 2 bases respectively, with 11 bases between them. Germline-derived CDR1 and CDR2 are MNHNS and SASEGT.

This sequence joins TRBV9 and TRBJ2-7, with 7 bases identical to TRBD2. The junction had 10 bases not matched to a gene; V was cut back by 4 bases and J by 3 bases. In germline, CDR1 is SGDLS, CDR2 YYNGEE. The CDR3 spans 15 residues. CDR3 in DNA: TGTGCCAGCAGCTCCCGACTAGCCCCGGTCTACGAGCAGTACTTC. As protein: CASSSRLAPVYEQYF.

The rearrangement joins TRBV27 to TRBJ1-2; TRBD1 matches at 10 bases. Germline CDR1 reads MNHEY; CDR2 reads SMNVEV (reference sequence). The V gene end was trimmed by 0 bases and the J gene end by 7 bases; junction bases not matched to a gene: 8. CDR3 length equals 16 residues. The CDR3 DNA reads TGTGCCAGCAGTTTATCGATAAGGGGGACAGGGGCTGGCTACACCTTC. It is translated as CASSLSIRGTGAGYTF.

The chain combines TRBV5-1 with TRBJ1-2; possibly TRBD1 for D (6 bases). The V end lost 4 bases, the J end lost 6 bases, and 13 bases lay between the germline ends. The CDR3 covers 13 residues. Germline V gene sequence: CDR1 SGHRS, CDR2 YFSETQ. This CDR3 is CASSGAGTNGYTF. For the CDR3, the DNA is TGCGCCAGCAGCGGCGCCGGGACAAATGGCTACACCTTC. Combining the CDR3 with reference TRBV5-1 and TRBJ1-2 gives the whole variable domain KAGVTQTPRYLIKTRGQQVTLSCSPISGHRSVSWYQQTPGQGLQFLFEYFSETQRNKGNFPGRFSGRQFSNSRSEMNVSTLELGDSALYLCASSGAGTNGYTFGSGTRLTVV.

The genes are TRBV5-4 and TRBJ2-2; D remains ambiguous. The CDR3 has 14 amino acids. V gave up 3 bases and J gave up 4 bases, with 10 bases separating them. Germline CDR1 SGHNT, CDR2 YYREEE (reference sequence). CDR3 residues: CASSSPISTGELFF. The CDR3 nucleotides are TGTGCCAGCAGCTCGCCCATCAGCACCGGGGAGCTGTTTTTT.

The chain links TRBV2 to TRBJ2-5, with D maybe TRBD2 (7 bases). The CDR3 consists of 13 residues. Trimming stripped 10 bases from V and 2 bases from J, with 14 bases between. CDR1 SNHLY and CDR2 FYNNEI come from the germline V gene. CDR3 loop: CATEGGRQETQYF. CDR3 DNA: TGTGCCACCGAGGGGGGGCGGCAAGAGACCCAGTACTTC.

V usage is TRBV7-9 and J usage is TRBJ2-1; TRBD2 matches 13 bases. V shed 1 base and J 5 bases; nucleotides not matched to a gene: 2. The CDR3 consists of 16 residues. The germline V gene encodes CDR1 SEHNR and CDR2 FQNEAQ (reference sequence). CDR3 nucleotide sequence: TGTGCCAGCAGCTTAGGCGGGACTAGCGGGAACAATGAGCAGTTCTTC. Residues: CASSLGGTSGNNEQFF. The full variable domain, its missing parts supplied by reference TRBV7-9 and TRBJ2-1, is DTGVSQNPRHKITKRGQNVTFRCDPISEHNRLYWYRQTLGQGPEFLTYFQNEAQLEKSRLLSDRFSAERPKGSFSTLEIQRTEQGDSAMYLCASSLGGTSGNNEQFFGPGTRLTVL.

V and J are TRBV9 and TRBJ1-2, with a tentative D call TRBD1 (5 bases). Trimming took off 3 bases at V and 4 bases at J, with 22 bases between the two ends. CDR1 is SGDLS, CDR2 YYNGEE, per germline. CDR3 length equals 17 residues. CDR3 in amino acids: CASSGLSATASSYGYTF. The CDR3 region has the DNA TGTGCCAGCAGCGGACTCTCCGCGACAGCCTCTTCCTATGGCTACACCTTC.

V and J are TRBV6-5 and TRBJ1-5; D is ambiguous. The CDR3 length is 15 residues. In germline, CDR1 is MNHEY, CDR2 SVGAGI. Trimming took off 5 bases at V and 4 bases at J, with 15 bases between the two ends. In DNA, the CDR3 is TGTGCCAGCAGTCCCCGAGGGTATGGGAATCAGCCCCAGCATTTT. Protein product: CASSPRGYGNQPQHF.

The chain uses TRBV11-2 and TRBJ1-2, with 7 bases fitting TRBD1. The ends lost 5 bases at V and 3 bases at J; junction bases unmatched: 3. Germline loops: CDR1 SGHAT, CDR2 FQNNGV. CDR3 length: 13 amino acids. The CDR3 region has the DNA TGTGCCAGCAGCCAGACAGGGTACTATGGCTACACCTTC. Protein product: CASSQTGYYGYTF.